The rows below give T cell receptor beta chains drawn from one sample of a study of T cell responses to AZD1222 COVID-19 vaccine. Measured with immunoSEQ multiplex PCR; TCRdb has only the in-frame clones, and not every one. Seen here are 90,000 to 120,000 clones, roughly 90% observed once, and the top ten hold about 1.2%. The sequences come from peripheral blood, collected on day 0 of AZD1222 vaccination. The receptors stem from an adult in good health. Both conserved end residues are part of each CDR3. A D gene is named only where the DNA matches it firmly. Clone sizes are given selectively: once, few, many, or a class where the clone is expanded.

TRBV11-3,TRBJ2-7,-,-,CASSRGGQTFYEQYF,TGTGCCAGCAGCCGAGGGGGACAAACCTTCTACGAGCAGTACTTC
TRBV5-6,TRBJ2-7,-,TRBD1,CASSLAGQGGEQYF,TGTGCCAGCAGCTTGGCGGGACAGGGTGGCGAGCAGTACTTC
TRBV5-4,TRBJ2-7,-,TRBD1,CASSTDRGLRDEQYF,TGTGCCAGCAGCACGGACAGGGGGTTACGCGACGAGCAGTACTTC
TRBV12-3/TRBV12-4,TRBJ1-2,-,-,CASSFGGGYGYTF,TGTGCCAGCAGTTTTGGAGGGGGCTATGGCTACACCTTC
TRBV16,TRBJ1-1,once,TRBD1,CASSQDRVLTEAFF,TGTGCCAGCAGCCAGGACAGGGTTTTGACTGAAGCTTTCTTT
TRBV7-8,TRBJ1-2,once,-,CASSWGDGYTF,TGTGCCAGCAGCTGGGGGGATGGCTACACCTTC
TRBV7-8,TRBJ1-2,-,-,CASSLGGTNYGYTF,TGTGCCAGCAGCTTGGGGGGAACCAACTATGGCTACACCTTC
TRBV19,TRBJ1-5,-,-,CASSKKEAGVQPQHF,TGTGCCAGTAGTAAGAAAGAGGCAGGGGTCCAGCCCCAGCATTTT
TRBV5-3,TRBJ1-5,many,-,CARSSQVRGNQPQHF,TGTGCCAGAAGCAGCCAGGTACGCGGCAATCAGCCCCAGCATTTT
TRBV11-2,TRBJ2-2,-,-,CASSLDPGQAYTGELFF,TGTGCCAGCAGCTTAGATCCCGGCCAGGCATACACCGGGGAGCTGTTTTTT
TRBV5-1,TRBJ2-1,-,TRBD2,CASWSSGSMNEQFF,TGCGCCAGCTGGTCTAGCGGGAGTATGAATGAGCAGTTCTTC
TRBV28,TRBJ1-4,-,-,CASSNTGPIEKLFF,TGTGCCAGCAGTAACACGGGGCCGATTGAAAAACTGTTTTTT
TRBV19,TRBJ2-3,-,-,CASSYPEQGHADTQYF,TGTGCCAGTAGCTATCCGGAGCAGGGACATGCAGATACGCAGTATTTT
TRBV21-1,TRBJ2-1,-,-,CASSKGGTTNEQFF,TGTGCCAGCAGCAAAGGCGGGACTACCAATGAGCAGTTCTTC
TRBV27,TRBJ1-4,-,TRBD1,CASRMGQSNEKLFF,TGTGCCAGCAGAATGGGACAGTCTAATGAAAAACTGTTTTTT
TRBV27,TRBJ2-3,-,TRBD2,CASSYSGSRGTDTQYF,TGTGCCAGCAGTTATAGCGGGAGCCGGGGCACAGATACGCAGTATTTT
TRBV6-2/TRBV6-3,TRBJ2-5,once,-,CASSHQETQYF,TGTGCCAGCAGCCACCAAGAGACCCAGTACTTC